This is a list of T cell receptor beta chains from one sample in a study of T-cell memory formation after mild COVID-19. TCRdb fed the 5' RACE reads into MiXCR, producing one record per CDR3 protein. The sample has fewer than 600,000 distinct CDR3 sequences; less than 25% are singletons. Source material: PBMCs or a T cell subset sorted from them (not recorded which). Source of these receptors: an adult woman who had mild COVID-19 (a few samples of this study predate the infection). Cell type and time point are not known. The CDR3 runs from the conserved cysteine through the conserved F or W. D genes are given only for firm matches. Clone size is given for some rows only: seen once, a few or many times, or a class if the clone is expanded.

clone_size | d_call | j_call | v_call | cdr3_nt | cdr3_aa
few | - | TRBJ2-3 | TRBV4-1 | TGCGCCAGCAGCCTCCTACCTGATACAGATACGCAGTATTTT | CASSLLPDTDTQYF
- | TRBD1 | TRBJ1-5 | TRBV6-1 | TGTGCCAGCAGTCCCCGGTTCGACCGGGACAGGGGGCGATGGCAGCATTTT | CASSPRFDRDRGRWQHF
- | TRBD1 | TRBJ2-5 | TRBV20-1 | TGCAGTGCCCGGACAGGGGGCGAGACCCAGTACTTC | CSARTGGETQYF
few | - | TRBJ1-2 | TRBV6-2/TRBV6-3 | TGTGCCAGCAACTGGGGAAAATCCTATGGCTACACCTTC | CASNWGKSYGYTF
- | - | TRBJ1-1 | TRBV15 | TGTGCCACCAGCAGACCCGGGCCCACCTCCGCTGAAGCTTTCTTT | CATSRPGPTSAEAFF
- | TRBD2 | TRBJ2-7 | TRBV7-9 | TGTGCCAGCAGCTTAGCAGTAGCGGGAGGGGAGGACGAGCAGTACTTC | CASSLAVAGGEDEQYF
- | - | TRBJ2-1 | TRBV7-8 | TGTGCCAGCAGCTATACAGGCCCCCCCTACAATGAGCAGTTCTTC | CASSYTGPPYNEQFF
- | - | TRBJ2-5 | TRBV7-6 | TGTGCCAGCAGCTTAGGGCTACAGCAAGAGACCCAGTACTTC | CASSLGLQQETQYF
many | TRBD2 | TRBJ2-7 | TRBV14 | TGTGCCAGCAGCCAAATAACCGGGACTAGCGGGAGCTACGAGCAGTACTTC | CASSQITGTSGSYEQYF
few | - | TRBJ1-2 | TRBV5-1 | TGCGCCAGCAGCTCACAGTGGGGTGACTATGGCTACACCTTC | CASSSQWGDYGYTF
- | TRBD1 | TRBJ1-1 | TRBV5-6 | TGTGCCAGCAGCCCCTTTGGGGGGACAGGGGAAAGAACTTTCTTT | CASSPFGGTGERTFF
- | - | TRBJ1-2 | TRBV5-1 | TGCGCCAGCAGCTTGAGCAGGGACTATGGCTACACCTTC | CASSLSRDYGYTF
- | TRBD1 | TRBJ2-7 | TRBV5-6 | TGTGCCAGCAGCTTGGCCGGGAGGACAGGGGGCAAAGGGGACGAGCAGTACTTC | CASSLAGRTGGKGDEQYF
few | - | TRBJ1-4 | TRBV5-1 | TGCGCCAGCAGCGGATCGGGACACCCGGAAAAACTGTTTTTT | CASSGSGHPEKLFF
few | TRBD1 | TRBJ1-5 | TRBV6-6 | TGTGCCAGCAGATCGACAGGGACAAGAAGAAGTAGCAATCAGCCCCAGCATTTT | CASRSTGTRRSSNQPQHF
- | - | TRBJ2-1 | TRBV28 | TGTGCCAGCAGTTTCGGGGGTAGCGTAGGCAATGAGCAGTTCTTC | CASSFGGSVGNEQFF
few | TRBD1 | TRBJ1-1 | TRBV6-5 | TGTGCCAGCAGGGGGCCGGGACAGGCAGACACTGAAGCTTTCTTT | CASRGPGQADTEAFF
- | - | TRBJ1-1 | TRBV24-1 | TGTGCCACCAGTGATTTCCTCCTGGCCCCCGGGGAGAACACTGAAGCTTTCTTT | CATSDFLLAPGENTEAFF
- | - | TRBJ2-1 | TRBV7-2 | TGTGCCAGCAGCTTAGTAATGGTATACAATGAGCAGTTCTTC | CASSLVMVYNEQFF
few | - | TRBJ2-7 | TRBV7-9 | TGTGCCAGCAGCTTAGCGAAGAGCTACGAGCAGTACTTC | CASSLAKSYEQYF
- | - | TRBJ2-7 | TRBV27 | TGTGCCAGCAGGAATACAGGTTCTCTTTACTACGAGCAGTACTTC | CASRNTGSLYYEQYF
- | - | TRBJ1-2 | TRBV10-3 | TGTGCCATCAGTGAGTCGACAGCCTCTTTAGGCTACACCTTC | CAISESTASLGYTF
- | - | TRBJ1-5 | TRBV19 | TGTGCCAGTAGTTACTTGAATCAGCCCCAGCATTTT | CASSYLNQPQHF
once | - | TRBJ1-2 | TRBV20-1 | TGCAGTGCCCCACGGAAGGGGCCTTTTGATGGCTACACCTTC | CSAPRKGPFDGYTF
- | - | TRBJ2-3 | TRBV6-1 | TGTGCCAGCAGTGAACCGACTAGTTACACAGATACGCAGTATTTT | CASSEPTSYTDTQYF
few | TRBD1 | TRBJ2-2 | TRBV28 | TGTGCCAGCAGTTTATCTCACGGGACAGGGTCCACCGGGGAGCTGTTTTTT | CASSLSHGTGSTGELFF
- | - | TRBJ2-7 | TRBV6-5 | TGTGCCAGCGGTCGGGACCCAAACTACGAGCAGTACTTC | CASGRDPNYEQYF
- | - | TRBJ1-2 | TRBV19 | TGTGCCAGTAGTATCCGGGAACGTGGCTATGGCTACACCTTC | CASSIRERGYGYTF
- | - | TRBJ2-1 | TRBV11-2 | TGTGCCAGCAGCTCTAAGAGGAATGAGCAGTTCTTC | CASSSKRNEQFF
few | TRBD1 | TRBJ2-7 | TRBV12-3/TRBV12-4 | TGTGCCAGCAGTCCGACCCACCAGGGACAGGGTAATCCGTTGGGGTACGAGCAGTACTTC | CASSPTHQGQGNPLGYEQYF
few | - | TRBJ2-1 | TRBV24-1 | TGTGCCACCAGTGATGTCGGGGGTCGGGGCAATGAGCAGTTCTTC | CATSDVGGRGNEQFF
- | - | TRBJ2-2 | TRBV6-5 | TGTGCCAGCAAGGGGGGGACGGTAGCGGCAGCCCGGGAGCTGTTTTTT | CASKGGTVAAARELFF
once | - | TRBJ2-7 | TRBV12-3/TRBV12-4 | TGTGCCAGCCTCACCACAAGCTCCTACGAGCAGTACTTC | CASLTTSSYEQYF
many | - | TRBJ1-1 | TRBV5-1 | TGCGCCAGCAACAAACTGGGGGGGACGAACACTGAAGCTTTCTTT | CASNKLGGTNTEAFF
few | - | TRBJ1-4 | TRBV27 | TGTGCCAGCAGTTTATTGGGGGTCTGGGGAGAAAAACTGTTTTTT | CASSLLGVWGEKLFF
few | - | TRBJ2-1 | TRBV24-1 | TGTGCCACCAGTGGCGCAGGGGTAAACAATGAGCAGTTCTTC | CATSGAGVNNEQFF
few | - | TRBJ1-1 | TRBV12-3/TRBV12-4 | TGTGCCAGCAGTTTAAGGCGGGGCATGAACACTGAAGCTTTCTTT | CASSLRRGMNTEAFF
- | - | TRBJ1-1 | TRBV14 | TGTGCCAGCAGCCAAGGGAGGTGGAACACTGAAGCTTTCTTT | CASSQGRWNTEAFF
- | - | TRBJ1-2 | TRBV6-1 | TGTGCCAGCAGTGAAGAGCCCTATGGCTACACCTTC | CASSEEPYGYTF
- | TRBD2 | TRBJ2-1 | TRBV7-9 | TGTGCCAGCAGCTTAGTCCTAGCGGTAGACGTGGCAGATGAGCAGTTCTTC | CASSLVLAVDVADEQFF
few | TRBD1 | TRBJ2-7 | TRBV5-1 | TGCGCCAGCGGGGATGGGACAGGGGCCTACGAGCAGTACTTC | CASGDGTGAYEQYF
- | - | TRBJ2-5 | TRBV19 | TGTGCCAGTAGTATGTGGGTAGACGAGACCCAGTACTTC | CASSMWVDETQYF
few | - | TRBJ1-2 | TRBV4-1 | TGCGCCAGCAGCCAGGTAGAGATCTATGGCTACACCTTC | CASSQVEIYGYTF
- | TRBD1 | TRBJ2-3 | TRBV7-9 | TGTGCCAGCAGCTTAGAGGGGGCGAGAAACACAGATACGCAGTATTTT | CASSLEGARNTDTQYF
- | - | TRBJ1-2 | TRBV28 | TGTGCCAGCAGTTTTTGGGGGGACAATGGCTACACCTTC | CASSFWGDNGYTF
few | TRBD2 | TRBJ2-3 | TRBV24-1 | TGTGCCACCAGTGATCAGCGGGGGGCCTTTACAGATACGCAGTATTTT | CATSDQRGAFTDTQYF
- | - | TRBJ2-3 | TRBV7-9 | TGTGCCAGCAGCTTAGCAGCCGGGGCAACAGATACGCAGTATTTT | CASSLAAGATDTQYF
- | TRBD2 | TRBJ2-7 | TRBV4-1 | TGCGCCAGCAGCCCTACCGGGACTAGCGGTTTCTACGAGCAGTACTTC | CASSPTGTSGFYEQYF